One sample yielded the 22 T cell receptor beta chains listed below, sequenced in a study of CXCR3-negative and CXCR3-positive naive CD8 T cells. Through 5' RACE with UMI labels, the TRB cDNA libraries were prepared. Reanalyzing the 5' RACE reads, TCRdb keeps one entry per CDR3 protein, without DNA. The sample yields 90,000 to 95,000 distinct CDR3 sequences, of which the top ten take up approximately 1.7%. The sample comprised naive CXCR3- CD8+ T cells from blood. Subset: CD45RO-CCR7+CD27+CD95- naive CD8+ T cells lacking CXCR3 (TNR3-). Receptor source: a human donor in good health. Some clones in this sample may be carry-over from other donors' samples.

The CDR3 protein is CASSLGTGETEAFF. The gene calls are TRBV5-1 and TRBJ1-1; TCRdb's D call of TRBD1 is untestable without DNA. The CDR3 length is 14 residues. Germline CDR1 SGHRS, CDR2 YFSETQ.

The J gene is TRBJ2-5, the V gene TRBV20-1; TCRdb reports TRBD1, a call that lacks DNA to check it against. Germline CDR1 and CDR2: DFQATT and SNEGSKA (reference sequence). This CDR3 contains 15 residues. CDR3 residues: CSARDYAGPKETQYF.

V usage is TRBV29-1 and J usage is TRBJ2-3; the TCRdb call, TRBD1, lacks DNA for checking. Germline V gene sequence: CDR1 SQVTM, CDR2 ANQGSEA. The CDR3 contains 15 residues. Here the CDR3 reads CSVQGTGTPPDTQYF.

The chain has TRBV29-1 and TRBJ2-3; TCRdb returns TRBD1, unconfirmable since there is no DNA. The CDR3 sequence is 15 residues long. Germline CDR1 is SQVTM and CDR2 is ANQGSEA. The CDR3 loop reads CSEGGQAAPTDTQYF.

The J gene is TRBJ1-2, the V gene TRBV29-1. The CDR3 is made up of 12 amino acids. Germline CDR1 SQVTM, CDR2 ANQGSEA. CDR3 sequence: CSVDYSNYGYTF.

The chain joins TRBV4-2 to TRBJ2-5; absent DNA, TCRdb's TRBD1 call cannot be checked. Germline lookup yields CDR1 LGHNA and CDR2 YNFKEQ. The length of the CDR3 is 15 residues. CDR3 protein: CASSRDRPGQETQYF.

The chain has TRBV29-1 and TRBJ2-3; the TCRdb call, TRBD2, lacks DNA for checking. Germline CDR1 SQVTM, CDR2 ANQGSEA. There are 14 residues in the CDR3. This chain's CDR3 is CSAEGTSGRDTQYF.

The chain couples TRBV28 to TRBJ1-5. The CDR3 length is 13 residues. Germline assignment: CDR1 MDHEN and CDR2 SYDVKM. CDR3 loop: CASGALSQQPQHF.

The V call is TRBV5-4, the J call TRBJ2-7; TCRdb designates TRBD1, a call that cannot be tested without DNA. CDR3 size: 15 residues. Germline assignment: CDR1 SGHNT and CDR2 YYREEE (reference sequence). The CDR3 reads CASSGQETSSYEQYF. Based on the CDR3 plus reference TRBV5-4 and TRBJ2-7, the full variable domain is ETGVTQSPTHLIKTRGQQVTLRCSSQSGHNTVSWYQQALGQGPQFIFQYYREEENGRGNFPPRFSGLQFPNYSSELNVNALELDDSALYLCASSGQETSSYEQYFGPGTRLTVT.

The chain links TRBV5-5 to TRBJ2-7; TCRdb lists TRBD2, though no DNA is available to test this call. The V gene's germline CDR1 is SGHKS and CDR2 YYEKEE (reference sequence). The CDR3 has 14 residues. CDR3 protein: CASSFGTGSYEQYF. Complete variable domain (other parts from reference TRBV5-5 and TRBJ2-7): DAGVTQSPTHLIKTRGQQVTLRCSPISGHKSVSWYQQVLGQGPQFIFQYYEKEERGRGNFPDRFSARQFPNYSSELNVNALLLGDSALYLCASSFGTGSYEQYFGPGTRLTVT.

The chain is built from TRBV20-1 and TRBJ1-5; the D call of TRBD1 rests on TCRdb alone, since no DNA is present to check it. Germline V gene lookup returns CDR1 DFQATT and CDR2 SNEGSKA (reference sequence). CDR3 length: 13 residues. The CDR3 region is CSAPSTDLQPQHF.

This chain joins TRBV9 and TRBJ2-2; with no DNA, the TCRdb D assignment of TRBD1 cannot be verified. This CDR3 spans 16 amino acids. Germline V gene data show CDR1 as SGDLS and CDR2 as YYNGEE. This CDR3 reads CASSVEGTPNTGELFF.

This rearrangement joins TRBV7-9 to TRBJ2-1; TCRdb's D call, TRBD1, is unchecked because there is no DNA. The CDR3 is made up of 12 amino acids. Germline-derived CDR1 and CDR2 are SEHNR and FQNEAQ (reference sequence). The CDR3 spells CASSLGGREQFF.

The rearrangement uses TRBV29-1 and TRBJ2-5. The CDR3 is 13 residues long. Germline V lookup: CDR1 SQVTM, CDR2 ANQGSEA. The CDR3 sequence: CSVDQGIQETQYF.

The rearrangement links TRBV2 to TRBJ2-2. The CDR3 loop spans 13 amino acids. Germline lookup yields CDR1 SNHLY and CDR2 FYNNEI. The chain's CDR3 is CASIQQNTGELFF.

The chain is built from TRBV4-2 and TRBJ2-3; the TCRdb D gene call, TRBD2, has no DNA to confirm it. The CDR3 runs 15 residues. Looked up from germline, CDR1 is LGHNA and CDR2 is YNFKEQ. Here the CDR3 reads CASSWGGIGTDTQYF.

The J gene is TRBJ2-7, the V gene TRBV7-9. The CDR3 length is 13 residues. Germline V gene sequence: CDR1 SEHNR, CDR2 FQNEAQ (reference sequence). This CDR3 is CASSFNFKGEQYF.

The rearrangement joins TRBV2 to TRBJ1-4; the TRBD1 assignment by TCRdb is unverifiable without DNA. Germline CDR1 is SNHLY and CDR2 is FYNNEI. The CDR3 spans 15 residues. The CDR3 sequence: CASRFRTELNEKLFF.

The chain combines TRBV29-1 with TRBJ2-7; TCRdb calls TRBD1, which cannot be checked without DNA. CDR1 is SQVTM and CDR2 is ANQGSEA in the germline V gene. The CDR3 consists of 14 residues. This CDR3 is CSVSGQKTSYEQYF.

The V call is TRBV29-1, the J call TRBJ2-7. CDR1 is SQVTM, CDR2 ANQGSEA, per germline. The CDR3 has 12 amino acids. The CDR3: CSVEATSYEQYF.

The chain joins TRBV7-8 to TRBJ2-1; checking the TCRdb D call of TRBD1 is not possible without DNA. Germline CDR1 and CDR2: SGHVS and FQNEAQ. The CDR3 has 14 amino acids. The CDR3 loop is CASSLAGGSNEQFF.

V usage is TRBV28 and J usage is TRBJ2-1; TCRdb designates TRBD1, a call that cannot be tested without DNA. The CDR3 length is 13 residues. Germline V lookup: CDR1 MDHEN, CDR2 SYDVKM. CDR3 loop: CASRDSTYNEQFF.